This TCR beta chain was found in a study of PD-L1 blockade in urothelial cancer. Study information: Every 3 weeks, patients received intravenous atezolizumab 1,200 mg, beginning 2014.

TCRdb keeps only in-frame clones here, not all; method: immunoSEQ multiplex PCR. The table has tens of thousands of clones, 84% seen once. Described time point: pretreatment peripheral blood. The CDR3 loop spans 14 amino acids. The V and J ends lost 5 bases and 0 bases respectively, with 11 bases between them. Germline CDR1 and CDR2: MDHEN and SYDVKM. The chain couples TRBV28 to TRBJ2-7, with D perhaps TRBD2 (6 bases). The sequencing used PBMCs, collected around atezolizumab (anti-PD-L1) treatment. The clonotype comes from a man between 60 and 75 years old with urothelial cancer. DNA of the CDR3: TGTGCCAGCAGTAAAGCCGGGAGCTCCTACGAGCAGTACTTC. This translates into CASSKAGSSYEQYF.